These 13 T cell receptor beta chains originate from one sample sequenced in a study of cytomegalovirus exposure and HLA in healthy donors (dated by TCRdb to the late 2010s). Libraries were made using the immunoSEQ multiplex PCR assay. For the multiplex PCR, a mixture combining 60 forward primers for TCR Vbeta segments and 13 reverse primers for TCR Jbeta segments was used. As stored in TCRdb, this immuneACCESS dataset retains in-frame rearrangements with V and J assigned. A fraction of the clones does not appear; measured against another copy, unresolved V genes explain less than half of the discrepancy, and the remainder lacks a known reason. Recorded for this sample are about 120,000 clones; approximately 75% of them occurred a single time. Of the sample, 3.5% to 4.5% is held by the ten largest clones. The sequenced sample was PBMCs. These receptors were collected from a man aged 30 to 45 in good health and CMV-seronegative.

This clone was found a few times. This sequence joins TRBV6-4 and TRBJ2-2, with D perhaps TRBD2 (6 bases). CDR1 is MRHNA and CDR2 is SNTAGT in the germline V gene. Trimming removed 3 bases from V and 4 bases from J, with 9 bases in between. The CDR3 is 14 amino acids. The CDR3 region is CASSEFGGTGELFF. The CDR3 DNA follows: TGTGCCAGCAGTGAATTCGGGGGCACCGGGGAGCTGTTTTTT.

Note on this clone: This sample also contains other DNA sequences that code for the same CDR3. This chain uses TRBV18 with TRBJ1-6, with D maybe TRBD1 (5 bases). V was shortened by 2 bases and J by 7 bases, with 6 bases between the two germline ends. In germline, CDR1 is KGHSH, CDR2 LQKENI. This CDR3 has 13 residues. The DNA for the CDR3 is TGTGCCAGCTCACCAGGGGGGAATTCACCCCTCCACTTT. Protein: CASSPGGNSPLHF.

The chain uses TRBV5-1 and TRBJ2-2; 8 positions agree with TRBD1. The ends lost 1 base at V and 5 bases at J; junction bases unmatched: 4. The CDR3 length is 15 residues. Germline CDR1 SGHRS, CDR2 YFSETQ. In DNA, the CDR3 is TGCGCCAGCAGCTTGTATGGACAGGGAACCGGGGAGCTGTTTTTT. Translating it yields CASSLYGQGTGELFF. The full variable domain, with the rest looked up from reference TRBV5-1 and TRBJ2-2, is KAGVTQTPRYLIKTRGQQVTLSCSPISGHRSVSWYQQTPGQGLQFLFEYFSETQRNKGNFPGRFSGRQFSNSRSEMNVSTLELGDSALYLCASSLYGQGTGELFFGEGSRLTVL.

The chain couples TRBV27 to TRBJ2-7, with 8 bases identical to TRBD1. The ends lost 4 bases at V and 2 bases at J; junction bases unmatched: 1. From germline, CDR1 is MNHEY and CDR2 SMNVEV (reference sequence). This CDR3 spans 13 amino acids. CDR3 coding DNA: TGTGCCAGCAGTTCGACAGGGGCCTACGAGCAGTACTTC. It codes for CASSSTGAYEQYF.

This clone was detected only once. The CDR3 loop is CASRQEKNYGYTF. CDR3 in DNA: TGTGCCAGTCGACAGGAGAAAAACTATGGCTACACCTTC. The chain couples TRBV19 to TRBJ1-2, with D perhaps TRBD1 (6 bases). Trimming took off 8 bases at V and 2 bases at J, with 12 bases between the two ends. Germline assignment: CDR1 LNHDA and CDR2 SQIVND (reference sequence). The CDR3 sequence is 13 residues long.

V and J are TRBV5-1 and TRBJ2-1; 7 bases match TRBD1. The V and J ends lost 2 bases and 8 bases, in that order; junction bases with no gene match: 22. The CDR3 is made up of 19 amino acids. Germline lookup yields CDR1 SGHRS and CDR2 YFSETQ. The CDR3 DNA is TGCGCCAGCAGCTTCTCTTCCGCCCGACAGGGTTTTGTTGTAGATGAGCAGTTCTTC. The encoded protein is CASSFSSARQGFVVDEQFF. The whole variable domain, remainder taken from reference TRBV5-1 and TRBJ2-1, is KAGVTQTPRYLIKTRGQQVTLSCSPISGHRSVSWYQQTPGQGLQFLFEYFSETQRNKGNFPGRFSGRQFSNSRSEMNVSTLELGDSALYLCASSFSSARQGFVVDEQFFGPGTRLTVL.

The chain couples TRBV5-4 to TRBJ2-7; maybe TRBD1 (5 bases). The V gene's germline CDR1 is SGHNT and CDR2 YYREEE (reference sequence). Trimming cost V 4 bases and J 1 base, with 9 bases left between them. The CDR3 sequence is 13 residues long. The CDR3 region is CASSTDRSYEQYF. DNA of the CDR3: TGTGCCAGCAGCACTGACAGATCCTACGAGCAGTACTTC.

The V and J genes are TRBV2 and TRBJ2-1, with 7 positions matching TRBD1. The CDR3 is 13 residues long. V lost 6 bases to trimming and J lost 7 bases; unmatched junction nucleotides: 6. From germline, CDR1 is SNHLY and CDR2 FYNNEI. Here the CDR3 DNA reads TGTGCCAGCAGGACAGGGACACAGAATGAGCAGTTCTTC. It codes for CASRTGTQNEQFF. Full variable domain (remainder filled in from reference TRBV2 and TRBJ2-1): EPEVTQTPSHQVTQMGQEVILRCVPISNHLYFYWYRQILGQKVEFLVSFYNNEISEKSEIFDDQFSVERPDGSNFTLKIRSTKLEDSAMYFCASRTGTQNEQFFGPGTRLTVL.

J is TRBJ2-2 and V is TRBV5-4, with a tentative D call TRBD2 (5 bases). Trimming took 4 bases from V and 6 from J, leaving 13 bases between them. The germline V gene encodes CDR1 SGHNT and CDR2 YYREEE (reference sequence). The CDR3 has 14 residues. CDR3: CASSEGRRPGELFF. As DNA, the CDR3 is TGTGCCAGCAGCGAGGGCAGGCGTCCCGGGGAGCTGTTTTTT. Looking up the rest from reference TRBV5-4 and TRBJ2-2 gives the full variable domain: ETGVTQSPTHLIKTRGQQVTLRCSSQSGHNTVSWYQQALGQGPQFIFQYYREEENGRGNFPPRFSGLQFPNYSSELNVNALELDDSALYLCASSEGRRPGELFFGEGSRLTVL.

This clone was found once. The chain has TRBV4-3 and TRBJ1-2; the D gene is possibly TRBD1 (5 bases). This CDR3 region has 16 residues. Trimming removed 0 bases from V and 4 bases from J, with 15 bases in between. Germline V gives CDR1 LGHNA, CDR2 YSLEER. The CDR3 nucleotides read TGCGCCAGCAGCCAAGATGGGCGGGGGACGGGCTATGGCTACACCTTC. It translates to CASSQDGRGTGYGYTF.

The chain carries TRBV7-2 and TRBJ1-1; D remains ambiguous. CDR1 is SGHTA and CDR2 is FQGNSA in the germline V gene. The CDR3 sequence is 14 residues long. V shed 2 bases and J shed 3 bases, with 10 bases lying between them. The CDR3 region has the DNA TGTGCCAGCAGCTTAATCGGGAGAGACACTGAAGCTTTCTTT. Protein: CASSLIGRDTEAFF.

V and J are TRBV11-3 and TRBJ2-7; possibly TRBD1 for D (5 bases). CDR3 length: 16 residues. Trimming took 1 base from V and 5 from J, leaving 18 bases between them. Germline CDR1 reads SGHNT; CDR2 reads YENEEA. The CDR3 DNA reads TGTGCCAGCAGCTTAGGTGGGGCAGGGTCACACCACGAGCAGTACTTC. Translating it yields CASSLGGAGSHHEQYF. Using reference TRBV11-3 and TRBJ2-7 for the parts outside the CDR3, the full variable domain is EAGVVQSPRYKIIEKKQPVAFWCNPISGHNTLYWYLQNLGQGPELLIRYENEEAVDDSQLPKDRFSAERLKGVDSTLKIQPAELGDSAVYLCASSLGGAGSHHEQYFGPGTRLTVT.

V and J are TRBV7-9 and TRBJ1-5; the D is unclear. The V gene lost 10 bases and the J gene lost 7 bases, with 17 bases spanning the gap. There are 13 residues in the CDR3. Per the germline V gene, CDR1 is SEHNR and CDR2 is FQNEAQ (reference sequence). The CDR3 sequence is CAIASGNRQPQHF. The CDR3 nucleotides read TGTGCCATCGCCTCAGGCAATCGGCAGCCCCAGCATTTT.